The clone carrying this T cell receptor (beta chain) was seen only a few times. Antigen unknown. The record originates from a study of response to subunit inactivated influenza vaccine. Study-wide findings and caveats: Authors suggested that a seasonal influenza vaccination recruits few new T cells each time.

TCRdb ran MiXCR on the RT-PCR reads and lists one entry per CDR3 protein. Of 500,000 to 750,000 distinct CDR3 sequences in the sample, 13% to 15% were seen once. The clonotype was recovered from a man between 50 and 59 years old who received an inactivated influenza vaccine. Source: PBMCs from blood, taken roughly 13 days after vaccination.

The CDR3 sequence: CASSVLAGATDTQYF. For the CDR3, the DNA is TGTGCCAGCAGCGTACTAGCGGGAGCCACAGATACGCAGTATTTT. This chain uses TRBV9 with TRBJ2-3; TRBD2 aligns across 10 bases. Per germline, CDR1 SGDLS and CDR2 YYNGEE. The CDR3 contains 15 residues. The V segment lost 1 base and the J segment 2 bases; nucleotides outside the gene matches: 1.